This TCR beta chain is from a study of T cells expressing NK-cell markers. One entry per CDR3 protein, without DNA, is what TCRdb gives after re-calling the 5' RACE reads. Across 150,000 to 180,000 distinct CDR3 sequences, the top ten clones capture less than 40% of the sample. This CDR3 is 15 amino acids long. Germline CDR1 MDHEN, CDR2 SYDVKM. The chain combines TRBV28 with TRBJ2-3; there is no DNA to check the TCRdb D call of TRBD2. The TCR sequence derives from a woman aged 50 to 60 in good health. The sequencing input was blood T cells: a sorted CD56 or NKG2C T cell subset, CD4+ or CD8+ T cells, or bulk PBMC T cells (not recorded which). The CDR3 region is CASSSTSGPTDTQYF.